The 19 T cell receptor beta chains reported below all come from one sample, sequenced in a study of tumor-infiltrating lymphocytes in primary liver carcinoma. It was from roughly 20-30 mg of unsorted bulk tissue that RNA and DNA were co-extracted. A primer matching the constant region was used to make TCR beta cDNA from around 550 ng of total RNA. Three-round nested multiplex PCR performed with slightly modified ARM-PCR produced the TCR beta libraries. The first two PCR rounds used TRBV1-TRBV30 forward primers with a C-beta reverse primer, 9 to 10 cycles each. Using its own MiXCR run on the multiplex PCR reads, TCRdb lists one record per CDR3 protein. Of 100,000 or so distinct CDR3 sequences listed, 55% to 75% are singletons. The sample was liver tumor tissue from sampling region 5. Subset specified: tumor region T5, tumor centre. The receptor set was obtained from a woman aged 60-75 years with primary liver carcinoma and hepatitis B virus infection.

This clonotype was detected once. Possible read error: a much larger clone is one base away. The CDR3 loop reads CPSSRGDRGQGQPQHF. The CDR3 region has the DNA TGTCCCAGCAGCCGTGGGGACAGGGGGCAAGGTCAGCCCCAGCATTTT. The V gene is TRBV7-9, the J gene TRBJ1-5; 12 bases map to TRBD1. The CDR3 has 16 residues. Looked up from germline, CDR1 is SEHNR and CDR2 is FQNEAQ (reference sequence).

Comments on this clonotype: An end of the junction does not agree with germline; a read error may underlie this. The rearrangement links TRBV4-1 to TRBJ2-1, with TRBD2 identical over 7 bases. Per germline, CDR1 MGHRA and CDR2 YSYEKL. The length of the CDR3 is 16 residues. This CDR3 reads CASSQDVGRESDGQLF. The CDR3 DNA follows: TGCGCCAGCAGCCAAGATGTAGGGCGGGAGTCCGATGGGCAGCTCTTC.

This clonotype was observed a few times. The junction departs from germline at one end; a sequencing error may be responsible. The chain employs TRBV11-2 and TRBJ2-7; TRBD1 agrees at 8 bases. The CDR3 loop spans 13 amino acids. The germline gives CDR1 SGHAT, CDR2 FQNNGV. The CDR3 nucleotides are TGTGCCAGGAGCTTAGGACAGGGCTACGAACAGTACTTC. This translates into CARSLGQGYEQYF. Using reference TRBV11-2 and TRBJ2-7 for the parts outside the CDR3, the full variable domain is EAGVAQSPRYKIIEKRQSVAFWCNPISGHATLYWYQQILGQGPKLLIQFQNNGVVDDSQLPKDRFSAERLKGVDSTLKIQPAKLEDSAVYLCARSLGQGYEQYFGPGTRLTVT.

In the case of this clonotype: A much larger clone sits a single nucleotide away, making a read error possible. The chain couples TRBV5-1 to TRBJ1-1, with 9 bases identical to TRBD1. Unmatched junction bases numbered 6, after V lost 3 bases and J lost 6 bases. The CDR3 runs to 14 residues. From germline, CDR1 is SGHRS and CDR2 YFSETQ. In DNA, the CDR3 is TGCGCCAGCAGCTCGACAGGGGGTCGGGCTGAAGCTTTCTTT. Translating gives CASSSTGGRAEAFF.

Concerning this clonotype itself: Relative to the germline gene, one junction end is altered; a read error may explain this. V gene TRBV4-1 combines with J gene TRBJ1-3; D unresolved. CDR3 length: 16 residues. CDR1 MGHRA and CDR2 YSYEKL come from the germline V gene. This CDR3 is CASSITWSSSGNIIYF. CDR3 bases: TGCGCTAGCAGCATAACCTGGTCCTCCTCTGGAAACATCATATATTTT.

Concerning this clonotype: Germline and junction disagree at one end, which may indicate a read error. The CDR3 sequence: CANSLDQWRSVAETQYF. The CDR3 DNA follows: TGTGCCAACAGCTTAGATCAGTGGCGTTCGGTGGCAGAGACCCAATACTTT. This chain uses TRBV11-2 with TRBJ2-5; D is uncertain. The CDR3 has 17 residues. Germline V gives CDR1 SGHAT, CDR2 FQNNGV.

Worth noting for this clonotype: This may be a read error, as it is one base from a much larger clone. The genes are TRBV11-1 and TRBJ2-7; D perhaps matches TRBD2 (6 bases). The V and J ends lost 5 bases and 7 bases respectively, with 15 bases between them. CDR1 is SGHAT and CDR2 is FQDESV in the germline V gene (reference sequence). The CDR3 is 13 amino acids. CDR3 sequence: CASSPSEGLEQYF. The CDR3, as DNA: TGTGCCAGCAGCCCATCGGAGGGCCTTGAGCAGTACTTC.

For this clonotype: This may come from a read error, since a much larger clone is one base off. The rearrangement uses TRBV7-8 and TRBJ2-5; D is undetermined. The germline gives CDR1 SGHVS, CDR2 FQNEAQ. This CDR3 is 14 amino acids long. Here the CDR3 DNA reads TGTGCCAGCAACTTAGGGTGGCGCCAAGAGACCCAGTACTTC. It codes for CASNLGWRQETQYF.

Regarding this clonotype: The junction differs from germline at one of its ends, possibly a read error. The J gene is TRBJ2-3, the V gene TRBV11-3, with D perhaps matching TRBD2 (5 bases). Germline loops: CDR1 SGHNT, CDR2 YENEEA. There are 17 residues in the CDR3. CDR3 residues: CASSPTQAVVGTDTQYF. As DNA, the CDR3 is TGTGCCAGCAGCCCGACCCAAGCGGTCGTTGGCACGGATACGCAGTATTTT.

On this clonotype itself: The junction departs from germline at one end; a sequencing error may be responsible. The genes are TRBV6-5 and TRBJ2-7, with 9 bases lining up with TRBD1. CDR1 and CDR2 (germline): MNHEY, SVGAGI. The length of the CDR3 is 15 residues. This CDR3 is CVSSYSTGGSYEQYF. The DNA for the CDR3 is TGTGTCAGCAGCTACTCGACAGGGGGCTCCTACGAGCAGTACTTC.

Here the CDR3 reads CAWRVNSYGQYF. The CDR3, as DNA: TGTGCCTGGAGAGTGAACTCCTACGGACAGTACTTC. The V gene is TRBV30, the J gene TRBJ2-7; D is unclear. The length of the CDR3 is 12 residues. Deletions cut 3 bases from V and 10 bases from J, with 16 bases between. Looked up from germline, CDR1 is GTSNPN and CDR2 is SVGIG (reference sequence).

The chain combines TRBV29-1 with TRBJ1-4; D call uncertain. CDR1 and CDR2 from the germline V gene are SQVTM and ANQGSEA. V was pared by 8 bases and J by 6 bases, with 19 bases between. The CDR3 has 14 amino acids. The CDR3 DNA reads TGCAGCATAGCTCCCCAGAGTCTGGATGAAAAACTGTTTTTT. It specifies CSIAPQSLDEKLFF.

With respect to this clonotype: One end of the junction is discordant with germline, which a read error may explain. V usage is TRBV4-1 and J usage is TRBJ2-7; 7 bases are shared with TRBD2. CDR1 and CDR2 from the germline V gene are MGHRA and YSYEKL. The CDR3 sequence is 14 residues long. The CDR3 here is CASSPAGRVYKQYF. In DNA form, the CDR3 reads TGCGCGAGCAGCCCCGCGGGGAGGGTCTACAAGCAGTACTTC.

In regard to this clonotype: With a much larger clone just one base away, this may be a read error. The CDR3 loop is CGTGGFPTNEKLFF. The CDR3 region has the DNA TGTGGCACGGGGGGATTTCCAACTAATGAAAAACTGTTTTTT. The chain uses TRBV28 and TRBJ1-4, with TRBD1 as a possible D gene (5 bases). The CDR3 totals 14 residues. Per germline, CDR1 MDHEN and CDR2 SYDVKM.

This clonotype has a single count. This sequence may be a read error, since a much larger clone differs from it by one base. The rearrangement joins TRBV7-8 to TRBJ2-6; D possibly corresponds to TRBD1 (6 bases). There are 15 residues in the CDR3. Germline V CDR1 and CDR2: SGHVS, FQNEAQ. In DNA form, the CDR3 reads TGTGCCAGCAGCTTAATGGGGGCTGGGGCCGACGTCCTGACTTTC. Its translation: CASSLMGAGADVLTF.

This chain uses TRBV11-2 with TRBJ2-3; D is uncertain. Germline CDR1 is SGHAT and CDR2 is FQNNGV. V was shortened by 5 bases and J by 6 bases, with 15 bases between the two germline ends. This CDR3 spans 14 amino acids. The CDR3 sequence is CASSVNVWSDTQYF. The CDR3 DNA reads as TGTGCCAGCAGCGTAAACGTATGGTCGGATACGCAGTATTTT.

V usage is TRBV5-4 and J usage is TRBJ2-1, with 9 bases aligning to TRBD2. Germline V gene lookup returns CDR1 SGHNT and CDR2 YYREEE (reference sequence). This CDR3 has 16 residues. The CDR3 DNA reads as TGTGTCAACAGCGAAGGACTAGCGCAAACCTACAATGAGCAGTTCTTC. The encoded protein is CVNSEGLAQTYNEQFF.

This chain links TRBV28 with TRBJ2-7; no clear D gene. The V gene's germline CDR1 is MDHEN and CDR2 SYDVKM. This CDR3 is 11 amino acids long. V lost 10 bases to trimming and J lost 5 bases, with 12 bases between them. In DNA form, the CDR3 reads TGTGCCACCTCCTCGGTGCACGAGCAGTACTTC. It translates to CATSSVHEQYF.

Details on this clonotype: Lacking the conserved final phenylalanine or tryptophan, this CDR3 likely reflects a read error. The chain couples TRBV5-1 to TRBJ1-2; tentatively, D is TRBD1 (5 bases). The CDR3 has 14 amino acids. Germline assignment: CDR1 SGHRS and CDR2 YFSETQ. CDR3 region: CPSSLGQENYGYTL. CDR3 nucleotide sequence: TGCCCCAGCAGCTTGGGGCAGGAAAACTATGGCTACACCCTC.